These 23 T cell receptor beta chains share one sample of origin, sequenced in a study of vaccination effects on CD4 cells after COVID-19 (dated by TCRdb to 2021 to 2024). Antigens for these TCRs are unknown. After 10 days of culture, CD4+ T cells were isolated with the EasySep CD4+ T cell isolation kit. The library was obtained by the immunoSEQ multiplex PCR assay. TCRdb mirrors the immuneACCESS table, restricted to in-frame sequences. Some clones are absent from its copies; in checked studies, under half trace to an unresolved V gene, and the reason for the others is unknown. The sample table contains approximately 47,000 clones; only one count was recorded for 76% of them. Of the sample, approximately 10% falls within the top ten clones. Specimen: CD4+ T cells from PBMCs cultured without peptide, collected before COVID-19 vaccination. These receptors all come from a human donor who had a prior SARS-CoV-2 infection.

The rearrangement joins TRBV2 to TRBJ2-7; tentatively, D is TRBD2 (6 bases). Trimming stripped 2 bases from V and 3 bases from J, with 11 bases between. Germline V gene sequence: CDR1 SNHLY, CDR2 FYNNEI. This CDR3 region has 14 residues. The CDR3 coding sequence is TGTGCCAGCAGTGAATCGGGGGTCTACTACGAGCAGTACTTC. It specifies CASSESGVYYEQYF.

The gene calls are TRBV6-2 or TRBV6-3 and TRBJ1-5; D is ambiguous. Germline values: CDR1 MNHEY, CDR2 SVGEGT. The CDR3 is made up of 16 amino acids. The V gene lost 1 base and the J gene lost 0 bases, with 10 bases spanning the gap. The CDR3 sequence: CASSYLGSYSNQPQHF. CDR3 DNA sequence: TGTGCCAGCAGTTACTTGGGCAGCTATAGCAATCAGCCCCAGCATTTT.

The chain carries TRBV9 and TRBJ2-1, with 12 positions matching TRBD2. The CDR3 sequence is 16 residues long. Germline V gene lookup returns CDR1 SGDLS and CDR2 YYNGEE. V lost 3 bases, J lost 6 bases, and 7 bases stayed unmatched. CDR3 in DNA: TGTGCCAGCAGCGCACTAGCGGGGGGTATTGGCAATGAGCAGTTCTTC. It translates to CASSALAGGIGNEQFF.

This CDR3 is CATSDPRDRGKEKLFF. As DNA, the CDR3 is TGTGCCACCAGTGACCCACGGGACAGAGGAAAGGAGAAACTGTTTTTT. This chain uses TRBV24-1 with TRBJ1-4; 7 nucleotides line up with TRBD1. The germline CDR1 and CDR2 sequences are KGHDR and SFDVKD. The CDR3 is 16 amino acids. After removal of 4 bases from V and 11 bases from J, the junction contained 15 bases not matched to a gene.

The gene calls are TRBV28 and TRBJ1-6; no clear D. The CDR3 is 14 residues long. The V end was cut by 5 bases, the J end by 11 bases, with 16 bases between. Per germline, CDR1 MDHEN and CDR2 SYDVKM. This chain's CDR3 is CASSPWASEAPLHF. The CDR3, as DNA: TGTGCCAGCAGTCCTTGGGCGAGCGAGGCACCCCTCCACTTT.

This chain uses TRBV18 with TRBJ1-6; TRBD1 matches 9 bases. V gave up 3 bases and J gave up 7 bases; unmatched junction bases: 7. The V gene's germline CDR1 is KGHSH and CDR2 LQKENI. The CDR3 length is 16 residues. The CDR3 spells CASSPNNGQGNSPLHF. CDR3 sequence (DNA): TGTGCCAGCTCACCTAACAACGGACAGGGGAATTCACCCCTCCACTTT.

The sample holds one count of this clone. The chain uses TRBV5-4 and TRBJ2-2; D is perhaps TRBD2 (6 bases). From germline, CDR1 is SGHNT and CDR2 YYREEE (reference sequence). The CDR3 consists of 13 residues. V lost 3 bases and J 6 bases, leaving 9 bases between the germline ends. Here the CDR3 DNA reads TGTGCCAGCAGCTCGCGGGGTTCCGGGGAGCTGTTTTTT. It is translated as CASSSRGSGELFF.

The gene calls are TRBV2 and TRBJ2-3; 15 nucleotides align to TRBD2. The V gene's germline CDR1 is SNHLY and CDR2 FYNNEI. The CDR3 extends over 14 amino acids. V was clipped by 8 bases and J by 4 bases; unmatched bases: 1. Written as DNA, the CDR3 is TGTGCCAGCGGGACTAGCGGGGGGCCAGATACGCAGTATTTT. The encoded protein is CASGTSGGPDTQYF.

The chain links TRBV6-1 to TRBJ2-3; D gene ambiguous. Per germline, CDR1 MNHNS and CDR2 SASEGT. V dropped 1 base and J dropped 5 bases, with 10 bases sitting between them. The CDR3 runs 14 residues. CDR3 loop: CASSEVAILDTQYF. Written as DNA, the CDR3 is TGTGCCAGCAGTGAAGTTGCGATCCTAGATACGCAGTATTTT.

V gene TRBV30 combines with J gene TRBJ2-2; D gene unclear. V lost 0 bases and J 8 bases, leaving 13 bases between the germline ends. The CDR3 is made up of 14 amino acids. Looked up from germline, CDR1 is GTSNPN and CDR2 is SVGIG (reference sequence). CDR3 sequence (DNA): TGTGCCTGGAGTGTAATTGGCTTCGATGGGGAGCTGTTTTTT. Encoded protein: CAWSVIGFDGELFF. Full variable domain (remainder filled in from reference TRBV30 and TRBJ2-2): SQTIHQWPATLVQPVGSPLSLECTVEGTSNPNLYWYRQAAGRGLQLLFYSVGIGQISSEVPQNLSASRPQDRQFILSSKKLLLSDSGFYLCAWSVIGFDGELFFGEGSRLTVL.

This clone has just a few counts. This chain connects TRBV13 to TRBJ1-6, with D perhaps matching TRBD1 (6 bases). The CDR3 covers 14 residues. With 5 bases removed from V and 8 bases from J, the gap between germline ends came to 13 bases. CDR1 and CDR2 from the germline V gene are PRHDT and FYEKMQ (reference sequence). CDR3 in amino acids: CASSEAGGHSPLHF. CDR3 DNA: TGTGCCAGCAGCGAGGCGGGGGGGCATTCACCCCTCCACTTT.

The chain links TRBV7-2 to TRBJ2-1; the D gene is possibly TRBD1 (6 bases). The ends were cut back, 4 bases at V and 12 bases at J, with 13 bases in the middle. Germline V gene data show CDR1 as SGHTA and CDR2 as FQGNSA. The CDR3 totals 12 residues. The CDR3 spells CASSSQGFGQFF. The CDR3 nucleotides are TGTGCCAGCAGCTCACAGGGATTTGGGCAGTTCTTC.

The V gene is TRBV5-1, the J gene TRBJ2-7; 10 nucleotides line up with TRBD1. This CDR3 contains 13 residues. Unmatched junction bases numbered 5, after V lost 5 bases and J lost 6 bases. The germline V gene has CDR1 SGHRS and CDR2 YFSETQ. CDR3 sequence (DNA): TGCGCCAGCAGGTATGGGACAGGGGCCGAGCAGTACTTC. Translation: CASRYGTGAEQYF.

In its sample, this clone was seen a few times. The rearrangement joins TRBV20-1 to TRBJ2-7, with TRBD2 as a possible D gene (5 bases). V was trimmed by 3 bases and J by 6 bases, leaving 12 bases between them. Germline values: CDR1 DFQATT, CDR2 SNEGSKA (reference sequence). CDR3 length: 12 amino acids. CDR3 in amino acids: CSASPRGPEQYF. CDR3 nucleotide sequence: TGCAGTGCTAGTCCTAGAGGGCCCGAGCAGTACTTC.

As for this clone: Germline and junction disagree at one end, which may indicate a read error. The chain combines TRBV28 with TRBJ2-7, with 9 nucleotides matching TRBD1. The CDR3 covers 15 residues. Germline V gene sequence: CDR1 MDHEN, CDR2 SYDVKM. CDR3 region: CASSLNRGPVTDSLF. The CDR3 DNA reads as TGTGCCAGCAGTCTTAACAGGGGGCCAGTAACGGACTCGCTCTTC.

The chain recombines TRBV9 with TRBJ2-5; 7 positions agree with TRBD1. Germline lookup yields CDR1 SGDLS and CDR2 YYNGEE. There are 15 residues in the CDR3. Trimming took 4 bases from V and 1 from J; bases not matched to a gene: 7. The CDR3 nucleotides are TGTGCCAGCAGCCAGACGACAGGGATCCAAGAGACCCAGTACTTC. It encodes CASSQTTGIQETQYF.

J is TRBJ2-7 and V is TRBV5-1; D is unclear. The CDR3 consists of 14 residues. Germline lookup yields CDR1 SGHRS and CDR2 YFSETQ. The ends were cut back, 4 bases at V and 2 bases at J, with 13 bases in the middle. The CDR3 is CASSGGWGAYEQYF. The CDR3 nucleotides read TGCGCCAGCAGCGGTGGTTGGGGTGCCTACGAGCAGTACTTC. The whole variable domain, remainder taken from reference TRBV5-1 and TRBJ2-7, is KAGVTQTPRYLIKTRGQQVTLSCSPISGHRSVSWYQQTPGQGLQFLFEYFSETQRNKGNFPGRFSGRQFSNSRSEMNVSTLELGDSALYLCASSGGWGAYEQYFGPGTRLTVT.

This clone showed up just a few times. The chain employs TRBV27 and TRBJ2-2, with D possibly TRBD2 on 5 matching bases. The CDR3 sequence is 15 residues long. Germline values: CDR1 MNHEY, CDR2 SMNVEV (reference sequence). V lost 6 bases to trimming and J lost 2 bases, with 13 bases between them. CDR3 sequence reads: CASSALAINTGELFF. As DNA, the CDR3 is TGTGCCAGCAGCGCCCTAGCTATTAACACCGGGGAGCTGTTTTTT.

The rearrangement joins TRBV9 to TRBJ2-1; D tentatively fits TRBD1 or TRBD2 (5 bases each). Germline CDR1 is SGDLS and CDR2 is YYNGEE. V was clipped by 2 bases and J by 3 bases, with 18 bases between them. The CDR3 length is 17 residues. For the CDR3, the DNA is TGTGCCAGCAGCGTGGGGATGGGACGCCAATACTACAATGAGCAGTTCTTC. Encoded protein: CASSVGMGRQYYNEQFF.

The chain couples TRBV7-8 to TRBJ1-4; perhaps TRBD1 as D (5 bases). The CDR3 is 18 amino acids. Per the germline V gene, CDR1 is SGHVS and CDR2 is FQNEAQ. Between the trimmed V and J ends, which lost 1 base and 0 bases, there was a span of 15 bases. CDR3 coding DNA: TGTGCCAGCAGCTTAGTTATACGGAGGGGCGCAACTAATGAAAAACTGTTTTTT. Its protein is CASSLVIRRGATNEKLFF.

J is TRBJ2-7 and V is TRBV2, with D uncertain. CDR1 SNHLY and CDR2 FYNNEI come from the germline V gene. Trimming removed 8 bases at V and 3 bases at J, with 8 bases between. This CDR3 is 11 amino acids long. CDR3 sequence (DNA): TGTGCCAGCGGTTCTTACTACGAGCAGTACTTC. It codes for CASGSYYEQYF. The variable domain in full, completed from reference TRBV2 and TRBJ2-7, reads EPEVTQTPSHQVTQMGQEVILRCVPISNHLYFYWYRQILGQKVEFLVSFYNNEISEKSEIFDDQFSVERPDGSNFTLKIRSTKLEDSAMYFCASGSYYEQYFGPGTRLTVT.

This clone turned up a few times. V gene TRBV15 combines with J gene TRBJ1-2; possible D gene TRBD1, 5 bases. V was cut by 4 bases and J by 4 bases, with 16 bases left in between. This CDR3 comprises 15 residues. Germline V CDR1 and CDR2: LNHNV, YYDKDF (reference sequence). The CDR3 nucleotides read TGTGCCACCAGCACGACAAGGGGTACTGCCTATGGCTACACCTTC. This codes for CATSTTRGTAYGYTF.

This chain links TRBV5-5 with TRBJ2-5; D possibly matches TRBD1 or TRBD2 (5 bases each). Germline CDR1 and CDR2: SGHKS and YYEKEE (reference sequence). The CDR3 is 15 residues long. Trimming shortened V by 0 bases and J by 5 bases, and 14 bases separated the two germline ends. CDR3 residues: CASSLGGILEETQYF. The CDR3, as DNA: TGTGCCAGCAGCTTGGGGGGGATACTTGAGGAGACCCAGTACTTC.